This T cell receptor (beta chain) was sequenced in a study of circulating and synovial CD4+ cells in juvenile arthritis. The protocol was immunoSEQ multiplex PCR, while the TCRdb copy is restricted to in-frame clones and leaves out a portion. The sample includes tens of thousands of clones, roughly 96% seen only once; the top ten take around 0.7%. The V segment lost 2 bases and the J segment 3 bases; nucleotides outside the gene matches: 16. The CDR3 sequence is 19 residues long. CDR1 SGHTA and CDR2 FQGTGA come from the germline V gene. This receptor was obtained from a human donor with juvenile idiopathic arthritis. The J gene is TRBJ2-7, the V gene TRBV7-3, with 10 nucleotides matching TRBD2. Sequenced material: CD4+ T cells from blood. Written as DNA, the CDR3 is TGTGCCAGCAGCTTATCCCCGAGGGGTCTAGCGGGAGCTGTCTACGAGCAGTACTTC. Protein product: CASSLSPRGLAGAVYEQYF.